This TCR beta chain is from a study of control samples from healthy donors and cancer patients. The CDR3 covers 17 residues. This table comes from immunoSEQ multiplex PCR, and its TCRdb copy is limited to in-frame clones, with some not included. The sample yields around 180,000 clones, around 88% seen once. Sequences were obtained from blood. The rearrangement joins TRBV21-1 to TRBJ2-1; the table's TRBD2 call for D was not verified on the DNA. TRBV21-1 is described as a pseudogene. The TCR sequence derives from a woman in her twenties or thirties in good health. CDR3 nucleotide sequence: TGTGCCAGCAGCAAAGCGACTAGCGGGAGGTCTTTCAATGAGCAGTTCTTC. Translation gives CASSKATSGRSFNEQFF.